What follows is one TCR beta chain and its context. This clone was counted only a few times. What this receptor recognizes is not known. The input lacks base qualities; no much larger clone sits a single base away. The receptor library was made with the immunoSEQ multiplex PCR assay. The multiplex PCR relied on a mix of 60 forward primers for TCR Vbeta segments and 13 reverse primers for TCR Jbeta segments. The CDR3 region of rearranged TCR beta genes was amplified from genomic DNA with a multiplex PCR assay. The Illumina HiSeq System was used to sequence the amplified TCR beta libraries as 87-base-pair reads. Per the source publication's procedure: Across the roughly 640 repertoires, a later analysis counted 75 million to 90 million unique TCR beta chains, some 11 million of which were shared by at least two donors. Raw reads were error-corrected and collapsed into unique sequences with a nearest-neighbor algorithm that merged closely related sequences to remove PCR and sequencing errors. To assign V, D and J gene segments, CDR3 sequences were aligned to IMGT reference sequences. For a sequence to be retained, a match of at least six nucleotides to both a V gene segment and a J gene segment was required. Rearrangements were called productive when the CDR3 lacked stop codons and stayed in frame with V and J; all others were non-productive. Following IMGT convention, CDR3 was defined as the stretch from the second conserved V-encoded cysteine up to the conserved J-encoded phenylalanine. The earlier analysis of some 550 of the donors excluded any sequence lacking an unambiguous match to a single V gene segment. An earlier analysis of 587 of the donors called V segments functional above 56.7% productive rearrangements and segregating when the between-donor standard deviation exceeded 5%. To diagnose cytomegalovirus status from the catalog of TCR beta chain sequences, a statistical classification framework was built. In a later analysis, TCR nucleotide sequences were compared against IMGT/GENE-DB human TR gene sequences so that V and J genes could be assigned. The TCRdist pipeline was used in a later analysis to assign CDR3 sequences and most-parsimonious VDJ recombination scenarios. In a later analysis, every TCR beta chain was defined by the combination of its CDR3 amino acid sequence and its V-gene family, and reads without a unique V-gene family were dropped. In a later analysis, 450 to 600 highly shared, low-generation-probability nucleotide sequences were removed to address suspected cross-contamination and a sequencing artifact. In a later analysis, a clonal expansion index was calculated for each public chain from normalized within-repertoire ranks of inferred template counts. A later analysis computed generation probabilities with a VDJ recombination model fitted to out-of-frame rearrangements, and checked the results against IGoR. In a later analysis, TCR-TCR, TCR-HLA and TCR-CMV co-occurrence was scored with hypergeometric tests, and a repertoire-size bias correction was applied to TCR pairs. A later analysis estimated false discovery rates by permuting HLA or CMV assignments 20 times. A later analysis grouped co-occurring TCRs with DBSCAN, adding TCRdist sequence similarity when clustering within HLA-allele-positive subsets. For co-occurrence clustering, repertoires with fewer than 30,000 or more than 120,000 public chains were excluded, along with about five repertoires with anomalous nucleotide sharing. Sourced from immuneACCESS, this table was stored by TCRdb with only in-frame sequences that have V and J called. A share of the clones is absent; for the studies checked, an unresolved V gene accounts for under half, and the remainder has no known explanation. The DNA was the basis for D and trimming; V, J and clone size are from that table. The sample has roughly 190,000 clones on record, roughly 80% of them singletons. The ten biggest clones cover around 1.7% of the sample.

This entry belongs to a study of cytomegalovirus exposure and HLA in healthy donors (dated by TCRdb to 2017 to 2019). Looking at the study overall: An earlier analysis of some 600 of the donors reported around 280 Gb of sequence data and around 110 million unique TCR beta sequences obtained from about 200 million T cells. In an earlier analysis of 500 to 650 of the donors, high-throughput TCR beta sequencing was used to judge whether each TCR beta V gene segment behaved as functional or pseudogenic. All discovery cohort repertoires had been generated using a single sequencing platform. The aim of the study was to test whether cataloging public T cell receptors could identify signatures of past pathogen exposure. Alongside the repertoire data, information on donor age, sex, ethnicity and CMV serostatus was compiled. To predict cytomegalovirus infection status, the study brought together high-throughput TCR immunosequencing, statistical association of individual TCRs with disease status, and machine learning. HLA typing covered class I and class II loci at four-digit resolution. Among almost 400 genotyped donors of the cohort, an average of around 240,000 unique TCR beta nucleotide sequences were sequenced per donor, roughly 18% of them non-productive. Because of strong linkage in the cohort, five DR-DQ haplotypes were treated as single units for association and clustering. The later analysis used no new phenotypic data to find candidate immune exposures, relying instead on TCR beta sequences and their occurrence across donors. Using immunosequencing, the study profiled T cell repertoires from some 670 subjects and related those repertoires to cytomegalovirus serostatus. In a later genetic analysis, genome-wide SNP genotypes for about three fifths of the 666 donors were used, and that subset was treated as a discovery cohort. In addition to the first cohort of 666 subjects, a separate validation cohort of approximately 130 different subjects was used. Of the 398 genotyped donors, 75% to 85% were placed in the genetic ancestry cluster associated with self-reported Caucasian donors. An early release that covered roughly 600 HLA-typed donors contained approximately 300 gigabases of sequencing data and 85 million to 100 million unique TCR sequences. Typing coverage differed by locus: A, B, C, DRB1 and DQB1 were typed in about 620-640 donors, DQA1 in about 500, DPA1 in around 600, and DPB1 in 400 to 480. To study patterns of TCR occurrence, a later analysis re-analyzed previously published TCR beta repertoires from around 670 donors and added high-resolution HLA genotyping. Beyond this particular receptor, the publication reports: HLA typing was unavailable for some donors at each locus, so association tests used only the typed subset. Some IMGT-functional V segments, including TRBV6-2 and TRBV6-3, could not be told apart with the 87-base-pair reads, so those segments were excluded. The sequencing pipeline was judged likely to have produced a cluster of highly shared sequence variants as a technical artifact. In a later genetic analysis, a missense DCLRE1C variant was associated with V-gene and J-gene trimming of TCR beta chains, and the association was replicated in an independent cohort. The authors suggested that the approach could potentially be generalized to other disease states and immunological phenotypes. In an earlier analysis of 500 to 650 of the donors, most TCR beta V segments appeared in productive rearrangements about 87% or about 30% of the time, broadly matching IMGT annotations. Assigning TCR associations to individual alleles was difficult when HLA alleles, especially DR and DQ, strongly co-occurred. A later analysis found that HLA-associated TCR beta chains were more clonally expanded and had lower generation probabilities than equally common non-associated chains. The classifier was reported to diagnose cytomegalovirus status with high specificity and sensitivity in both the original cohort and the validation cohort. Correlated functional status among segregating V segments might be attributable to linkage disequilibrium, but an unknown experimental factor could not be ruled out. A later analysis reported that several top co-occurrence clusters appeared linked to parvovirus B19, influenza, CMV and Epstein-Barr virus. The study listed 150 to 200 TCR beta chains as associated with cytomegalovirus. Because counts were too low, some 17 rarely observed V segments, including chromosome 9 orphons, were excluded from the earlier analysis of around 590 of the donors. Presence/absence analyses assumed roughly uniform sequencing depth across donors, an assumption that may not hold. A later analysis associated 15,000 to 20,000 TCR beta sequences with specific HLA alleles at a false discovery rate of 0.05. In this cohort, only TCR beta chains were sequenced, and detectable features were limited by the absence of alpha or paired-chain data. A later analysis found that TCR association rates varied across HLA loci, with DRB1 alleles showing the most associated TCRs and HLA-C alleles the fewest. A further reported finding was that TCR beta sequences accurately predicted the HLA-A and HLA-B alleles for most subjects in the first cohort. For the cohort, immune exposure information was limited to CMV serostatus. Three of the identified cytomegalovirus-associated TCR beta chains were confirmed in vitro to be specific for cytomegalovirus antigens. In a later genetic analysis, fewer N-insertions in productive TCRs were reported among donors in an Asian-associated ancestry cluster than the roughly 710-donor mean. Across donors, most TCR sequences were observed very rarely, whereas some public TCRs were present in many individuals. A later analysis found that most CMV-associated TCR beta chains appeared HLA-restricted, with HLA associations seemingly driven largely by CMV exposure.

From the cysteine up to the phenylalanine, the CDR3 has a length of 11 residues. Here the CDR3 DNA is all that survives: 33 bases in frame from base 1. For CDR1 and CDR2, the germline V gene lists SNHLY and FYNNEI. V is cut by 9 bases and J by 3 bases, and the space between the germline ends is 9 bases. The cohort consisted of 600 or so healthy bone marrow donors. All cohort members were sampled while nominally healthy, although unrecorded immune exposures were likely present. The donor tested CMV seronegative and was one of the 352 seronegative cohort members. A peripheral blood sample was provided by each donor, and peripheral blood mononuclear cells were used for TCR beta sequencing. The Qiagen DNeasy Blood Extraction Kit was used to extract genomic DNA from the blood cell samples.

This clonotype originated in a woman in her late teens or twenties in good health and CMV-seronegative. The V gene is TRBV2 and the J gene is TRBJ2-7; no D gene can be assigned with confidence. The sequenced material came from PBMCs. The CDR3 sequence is CASRSDYEQYF. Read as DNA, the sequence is TGTGCCAGTCGGAGCGACTACGAGCAGTACTTC. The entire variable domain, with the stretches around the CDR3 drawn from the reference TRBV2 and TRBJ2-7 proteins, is EPEVTQTPSHQVTQMGQEVILRCVPISNHLYFYWYRQILGQKVEFLVSFYNNEISEKSEIFDDQFSVERPDGSNFTLKIRSTKLEDSAMYFCASRSDYEQYFGPGTRLTVT.